The entry that follows covers one T cell receptor (beta chain) sequence. This entry comes from a study of blood T cell repertoires in COVID-19. Whole-study context: Collection of acute and convalescent COVID-19 samples took place in the United States, Italy and Spain.

The trim removed 3 bases at V and 0 bases at J, leaving 3 bases unmatched. Germline V lookup: CDR1 KGHDR, CDR2 SFDVKD. The CDR3 sequence is 16 residues long. The protocol was immunoSEQ multiplex PCR, while the TCRdb copy is restricted to in-frame clones and leaves out a portion. Here the sample spans 350,000 to 500,000 clones, around 90% being singletons. J is TRBJ1-2 and V is TRBV24-1; TRBD1 agrees at 10 bases. The sequence was collected from a man younger than 35 with COVID-19, enrolled during active disease. The sample comprised peripheral blood. The chain's CDR3 is CATSDGGQGTNYGYTF. The CDR3 nucleotides are TGTGCCACCAGTGATGGGGGACAGGGGACTAACTATGGCTACACCTTC.